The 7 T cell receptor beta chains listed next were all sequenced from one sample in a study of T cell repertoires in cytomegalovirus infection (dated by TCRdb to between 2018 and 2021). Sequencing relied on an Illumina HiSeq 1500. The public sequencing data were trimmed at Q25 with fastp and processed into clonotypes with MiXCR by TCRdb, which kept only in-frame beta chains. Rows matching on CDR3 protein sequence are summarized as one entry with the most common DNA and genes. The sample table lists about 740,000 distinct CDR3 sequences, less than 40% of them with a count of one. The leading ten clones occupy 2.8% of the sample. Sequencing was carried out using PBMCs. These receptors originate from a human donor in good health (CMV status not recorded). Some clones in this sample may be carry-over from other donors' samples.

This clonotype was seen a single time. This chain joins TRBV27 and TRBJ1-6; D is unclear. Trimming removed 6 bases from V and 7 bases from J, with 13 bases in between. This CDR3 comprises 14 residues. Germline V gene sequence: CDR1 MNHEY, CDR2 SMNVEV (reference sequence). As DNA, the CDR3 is TGTGCCAGCAGCCTAGGGAGTAAGAATTCACCCCTCCACTTT. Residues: CASSLGSKNSPLHF.

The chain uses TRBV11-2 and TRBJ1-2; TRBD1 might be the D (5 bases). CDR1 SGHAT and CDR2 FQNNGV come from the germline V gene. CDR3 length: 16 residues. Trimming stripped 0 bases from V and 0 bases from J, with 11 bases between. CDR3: CASSLDRRQTNYGYTF. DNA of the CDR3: TGTGCCAGCAGCTTAGATCGAAGACAGACTAACTATGGCTACACCTTC.

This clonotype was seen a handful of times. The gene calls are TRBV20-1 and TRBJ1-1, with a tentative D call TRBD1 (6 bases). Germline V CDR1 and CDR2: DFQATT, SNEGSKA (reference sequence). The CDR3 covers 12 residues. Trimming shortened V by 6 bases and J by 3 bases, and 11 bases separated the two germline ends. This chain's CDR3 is CSAPRGDTEAFF. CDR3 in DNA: TGCAGTGCCCCGAGGGGGGACACTGAAGCTTTCTTT.

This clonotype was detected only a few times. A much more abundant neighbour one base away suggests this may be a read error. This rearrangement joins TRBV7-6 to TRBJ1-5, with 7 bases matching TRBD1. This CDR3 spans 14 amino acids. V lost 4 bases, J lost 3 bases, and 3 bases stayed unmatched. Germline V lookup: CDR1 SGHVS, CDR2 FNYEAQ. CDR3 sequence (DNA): TGTGCCAGCAGCTCGGACAGGAACAATCAGCCCCAGCATTTT. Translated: CASSSDRNNQPQHF.

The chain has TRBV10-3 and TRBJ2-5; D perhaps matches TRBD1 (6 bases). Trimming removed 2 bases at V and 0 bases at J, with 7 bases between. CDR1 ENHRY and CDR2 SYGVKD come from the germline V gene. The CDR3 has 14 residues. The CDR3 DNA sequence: TGTGCCATCAGTGAGGGACAGCACCAAGAGACCCAGTACTTC. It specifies CAISEGQHQETQYF.

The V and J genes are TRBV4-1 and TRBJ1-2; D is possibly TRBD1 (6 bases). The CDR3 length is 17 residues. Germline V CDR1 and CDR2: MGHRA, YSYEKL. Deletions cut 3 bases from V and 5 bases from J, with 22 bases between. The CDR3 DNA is TGCGCCAGCAGCCAGGGGGACACTTGGATGGCCCCATATGGCTACACCTTC. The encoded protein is CASSQGDTWMAPYGYTF.

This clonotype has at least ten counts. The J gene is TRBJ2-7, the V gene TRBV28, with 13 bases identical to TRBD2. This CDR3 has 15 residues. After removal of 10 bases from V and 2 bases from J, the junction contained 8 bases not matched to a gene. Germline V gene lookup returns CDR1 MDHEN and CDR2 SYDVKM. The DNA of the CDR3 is TGTGCCACCCGACTAGCGGGGGGTTCAACCTACGAGCAGTACTTC. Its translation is CATRLAGGSTYEQYF. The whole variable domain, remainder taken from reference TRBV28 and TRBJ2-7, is DVKVTQSSRYLVKRTGEKVFLECVQDMDHENMFWYRQDPGLGLRLIYFSYDVKMKEKGDIPEGYSVSREKKERFSLILESASTNQTSMYLCATRLAGGSTYEQYFGPGTRLTVT.